A selection of T cell receptor beta chains follows, all from one sample in a study of control samples from healthy donors and cancer patients. Generated by immunoSEQ multiplex PCR, the TCRdb table keeps only in-frame clones and is missing some. The sample consists of about 140,000 clones, 90% to 95% of them appearing once. The source material was blood. These receptors were obtained from a man aged 35 to 55 in good health. Both conserved end residues are part of each CDR3. The D gene is left open where the match is weak. Size is stated for part of the rows, as once, few or many counts, or as a class when the clone is expanded.

j_call: TRBJ1-2
v_call: TRBV6-5
d_call: .
clone_size: .
cdr3_aa: CASSYWGGGYTF
cdr3_nt: TGTGCCAGCAGTTACTGGGGAGGTGGCTACACCTTC

j_call: TRBJ2-1
v_call: TRBV2
d_call: .
clone_size: .
cdr3_aa: CASSGNSYNEQFF
cdr3_nt: TGTGCCAGCAGCGGGAACTCTTACAATGAGCAGTTCTTC

j_call: TRBJ1-2
v_call: TRBV19
d_call: TRBD1
clone_size: once
cdr3_aa: CASSTPGQGYYGYTF
cdr3_nt: TGTGCCAGTAGTACCCCGGGACAGGGCTACTATGGCTACACCTTC

j_call: TRBJ2-3
v_call: TRBV5-1
d_call: .
clone_size: .
cdr3_aa: CASSLEMGTDTQYF
cdr3_nt: TGCGCCAGCAGCTTGGAGATGGGTACGGATACGCAGTATTTT

j_call: TRBJ1-4
v_call: TRBV7-8
d_call: .
clone_size: once
cdr3_aa: CASSLKKGPVVNEKLFF
cdr3_nt: TGTGCCAGCAGCCTTAAAAAGGGACCAGTGGTAAATGAAAAACTGTTTTTT

j_call: TRBJ1-1
v_call: TRBV5-8
d_call: .
clone_size: .
cdr3_aa: CASSFYTEAFF
cdr3_nt: TGTGCCAGCAGTTTTTACACTGAAGCTTTCTTT

j_call: TRBJ1-2
v_call: TRBV5-6
d_call: TRBD1
clone_size: .
cdr3_aa: CASSPGTGGLTNYGYTF
cdr3_nt: TGTGCCAGCAGTCCCGGGACAGGGGGCCTTACTAACTATGGCTACACCTTC

j_call: TRBJ1-4
v_call: TRBV18
d_call: .
clone_size: .
cdr3_aa: CASSPRGHSGEKLFF
cdr3_nt: TGTGCCAGCTCACCACGTGGACACTCGGGTGAAAAACTGTTTTTT

j_call: TRBJ1-5
v_call: TRBV29-1
d_call: TRBD1
clone_size: .
cdr3_aa: CSVGDRVLGPQHF
cdr3_nt: TGCAGCGTTGGGGACAGGGTTTTGGGGCCCCAGCATTTT

j_call: TRBJ2-1
v_call: TRBV19
d_call: .
clone_size: .
cdr3_aa: CASSIWDSDNEQFF
cdr3_nt: TGTGCCAGTAGTATTTGGGACTCCGATAATGAGCAGTTCTTC

j_call: TRBJ1-1
v_call: TRBV11-2
d_call: TRBD1
clone_size: once
cdr3_aa: CASSFRRTGLGTEAFF
cdr3_nt: TGTGCCAGCAGCTTTAGGCGGACAGGGCTAGGCACTGAAGCTTTCTTT

j_call: TRBJ1-2
v_call: TRBV14
d_call: .
clone_size: .
cdr3_aa: CASSRTTLVYTF
cdr3_nt: TGTGCCAGCAGCCGAACTACACTCGTCTACACCTTC

j_call: TRBJ1-5
v_call: TRBV6-6
d_call: TRBD1
clone_size: .
cdr3_aa: CASRDRGHQPQHF
cdr3_nt: TGTGCCAGCAGGGACAGGGGGCACCAGCCCCAGCATTTT

j_call: TRBJ1-5
v_call: TRBV27
d_call: TRBD1
clone_size: .
cdr3_aa: CASSPTDRGSNQPQHF
cdr3_nt: TGTGCCAGCAGTCCTACGGACAGGGGGAGCAATCAGCCCCAGCATTTT

j_call: TRBJ2-7
v_call: TRBV6-5
d_call: .
clone_size: .
cdr3_aa: CASSFSSSYEQYF
cdr3_nt: TGTGCCAGCAGTTTCTCTTCCTCCTACGAGCAGTACTTC

j_call: TRBJ1-5
v_call: TRBV6-5
d_call: .
clone_size: .
cdr3_aa: CASRYRVEPQHF
cdr3_nt: TGTGCCAGCAGATACAGGGTTGAGCCCCAGCATTTT

j_call: TRBJ1-1
v_call: TRBV7-6
d_call: .
clone_size: .
cdr3_aa: CASSIPSSNTEAFF
cdr3_nt: TGTGCCAGCAGCATACCCTCGTCGAACACTGAAGCTTTCTTT

j_call: TRBJ2-5
v_call: TRBV23-1
d_call: .
clone_size: .
cdr3_aa: CATSPQGRRGQETQYF
cdr3_nt: TGCGCCACCAGCCCCCAGGGTCGGAGGGGCCAAGAGACCCAGTACTTC

j_call: TRBJ2-3
v_call: TRBV12-5
d_call: .
clone_size: .
cdr3_aa: CASGSGDRPDTQYF
cdr3_nt: TGTGCTAGTGGTTCCGGGGATCGTCCAGATACGCAGTATTTT

j_call: TRBJ2-1
v_call: TRBV25-1
d_call: .
clone_size: .
cdr3_aa: CASSDPRHEQFF
cdr3_nt: TGTGCCAGCAGTGACCCCAGACATGAGCAGTTCTTC

j_call: TRBJ2-7
v_call: TRBV6-2/TRBV6-3
d_call: .
clone_size: once
cdr3_aa: CASSYASGLEQYF
cdr3_nt: TGTGCCAGCAGTTATGCCAGCGGGCTCGAGCAGTACTTC

j_call: TRBJ2-2
v_call: TRBV18
d_call: .
clone_size: .
cdr3_aa: CASSPVVGTGELFF
cdr3_nt: TGTGCCAGCTCACCAGTTGTAGGTACCGGGGAGCTGTTTTTT

j_call: TRBJ1-3
v_call: TRBV9
d_call: TRBD1
clone_size: .
cdr3_aa: CASSVAKQGAGNTIYF
cdr3_nt: TGTGCCAGCAGCGTAGCTAAACAGGGGGCCGGAAACACCATATATTTT

j_call: TRBJ2-7
v_call: TRBV6-2/TRBV6-3
d_call: .
clone_size: .
cdr3_aa: CASSYSPGVFHEQYF
cdr3_nt: TGTGCCAGCAGTTACTCCCCAGGGGTGTTCCACGAGCAGTACTTC

j_call: TRBJ2-5
v_call: TRBV6-5
d_call: TRBD2
clone_size: .
cdr3_aa: CASRSGGQETQYF
cdr3_nt: TGTGCCAGCCGCTCGGGGGGGCAAGAGACCCAGTACTTC

j_call: TRBJ1-3
v_call: TRBV12-3/TRBV12-4
d_call: .
clone_size: once
cdr3_aa: CASGRPGNTIYF
cdr3_nt: TGTGCCAGCGGGCGTCCGGGAAACACCATATATTTT

j_call: TRBJ2-5
v_call: TRBV5-6
d_call: .
clone_size: .
cdr3_aa: CASSLQGGRRETQYF
cdr3_nt: TGTGCCAGCAGCCTACAGGGAGGACGGAGGGAGACCCAGTACTTC

j_call: TRBJ2-3
v_call: TRBV11-2
d_call: .
clone_size: .
cdr3_aa: CASSYRKPHTDTQYF
cdr3_nt: TGTGCCAGCAGCTACAGGAAACCCCACACAGATACGCAGTATTTT

j_call: TRBJ1-5
v_call: TRBV12-3/TRBV12-4
d_call: .
clone_size: .
cdr3_aa: CASSDRINQPQHF
cdr3_nt: TGTGCCAGCAGTGACAGGATAAATCAGCCCCAGCATTTT

j_call: TRBJ1-6
v_call: TRBV7-9
d_call: TRBD1
clone_size: .
cdr3_aa: CASSPVQGNSPLHF
cdr3_nt: TGTGCCAGCAGCCCAGTACAGGGGAATTCACCCCTCCACTTT

j_call: TRBJ2-7
v_call: TRBV6-2/TRBV6-3
d_call: TRBD2
clone_size: .
cdr3_aa: CASSYGLAGEYSEQYF
cdr3_nt: TGTGCCAGCAGTTACGGGCTAGCGGGTGAATACTCCGAGCAGTACTTC

j_call: TRBJ2-1
v_call: TRBV12-1
d_call: .
clone_size: .
cdr3_aa: CASSFAQFGGLKDEQFF
cdr3_nt: TGTGCCAGCAGCTTTGCCCAATTTGGGGGGTTGAAGGATGAGCAGTTCTTC

j_call: TRBJ2-7
v_call: TRBV7-8
d_call: .
clone_size: .
cdr3_aa: CASSLDGNPSYEQYF
cdr3_nt: TGTGCCAGCAGCTTAGACGGAAACCCCTCCTACGAGCAGTACTTC

j_call: TRBJ2-5
v_call: TRBV3-1/TRBV3-2
d_call: .
clone_size: .
cdr3_aa: CASSQGSDRHQETQYF
cdr3_nt: TGTGCCAGCAGCCAAGGTTCAGACAGACACCAAGAGACCCAGTACTTC

j_call: TRBJ2-3
v_call: TRBV5-6
d_call: .
clone_size: few
cdr3_aa: CASSSVGGSGHTQYF
cdr3_nt: TGTGCCAGCAGCTCAGTCGGGGGATCTGGGCATACGCAGTATTTT

j_call: TRBJ2-7
v_call: TRBV5-1
d_call: TRBD2
clone_size: .
cdr3_aa: CASSLAGGGSYEQYF
cdr3_nt: TGCGCCAGCAGCTTGGCGGGCGGGGGTTCCTACGAGCAGTACTTC

j_call: TRBJ2-5
v_call: TRBV4-1
d_call: .
clone_size: .
cdr3_aa: CASSQDVAGYERETQYF
cdr3_nt: TGCGCCAGCAGCCAAGATGTGGCAGGCTACGAGCGAGAGACCCAGTACTTC

j_call: TRBJ2-3
v_call: TRBV5-1
d_call: TRBD2
clone_size: .
cdr3_aa: CASSLALGGVTDTQYF
cdr3_nt: TGCGCCAGCAGCTTGGCACTGGGGGGGGTCACAGATACGCAGTATTTT

j_call: TRBJ2-5
v_call: TRBV5-1
d_call: TRBD1
clone_size: .
cdr3_aa: CASSKRTGTETQYF
cdr3_nt: TGCGCCAGCAGCAAGCGGACAGGGACGGAGACCCAGTACTTC

j_call: TRBJ1-2
v_call: TRBV28
d_call: TRBD1
clone_size: once
cdr3_aa: CASSLSARGLDYGYTF
cdr3_nt: TGTGCCAGCAGTTTATCGGCCAGGGGGTTGGACTATGGCTACACCTTC

j_call: TRBJ2-1
v_call: TRBV3-1/TRBV3-2
d_call: TRBD2
clone_size: .
cdr3_aa: CASSSRAGGYNEQFF
cdr3_nt: TGTGCCAGCAGCAGCCGAGCGGGGGGGTACAATGAGCAGTTCTTC

j_call: TRBJ1-1
v_call: TRBV3-1/TRBV3-2
d_call: .
clone_size: .
cdr3_aa: CASSQDFLQENTEAFF
cdr3_nt: TGTGCCAGCAGCCAAGATTTTTTGCAGGAGAACACTGAAGCTTTCTTT

j_call: TRBJ2-3
v_call: TRBV11-3
d_call: .
clone_size: .
cdr3_aa: CASSFADTDTQYF
cdr3_nt: TGTGCCAGCAGCTTCGCGGACACAGATACGCAGTATTTT

j_call: TRBJ1-2
v_call: TRBV12-3/TRBV12-4
d_call: .
clone_size: .
cdr3_aa: CASTPEGFYGYTF
cdr3_nt: TGTGCCAGCACCCCGGAGGGGTTCTATGGCTACACCTTC

j_call: TRBJ1-2
v_call: TRBV6-5
d_call: .
clone_size: .
cdr3_aa: CASTERDANYGYTF
cdr3_nt: TGTGCCAGCACCGAGAGGGACGCCAACTATGGCTACACCTTC

j_call: TRBJ1-1
v_call: TRBV18
d_call: .
clone_size: .
cdr3_aa: CASSSPREMNTEAFF
cdr3_nt: TGTGCCAGCTCATCGCCTAGGGAGATGAACACTGAAGCTTTCTTT

j_call: TRBJ1-1
v_call: TRBV5-6
d_call: TRBD1
clone_size: .
cdr3_aa: CASSLGRGRHTEAFF
cdr3_nt: TGTGCCAGCAGCTTGGGCAGGGGGCGGCACACTGAAGCTTTCTTT

j_call: TRBJ1-4
v_call: TRBV30
d_call: .
clone_size: .
cdr3_aa: CAWSDEATNEKLFF
cdr3_nt: TGTGCCTGGAGTGACGAAGCAACTAATGAAAAACTGTTTTTT

j_call: TRBJ1-1
v_call: TRBV15
d_call: .
clone_size: once
cdr3_aa: CATSAQGGTEAFF
cdr3_nt: TGTGCCACCAGTGCCCAGGGAGGGACTGAAGCTTTCTTT

j_call: TRBJ1-1
v_call: TRBV28
d_call: .
clone_size: .
cdr3_aa: CASSLLGQRAFF
cdr3_nt: TGTGCCAGCAGTTTATTGGGACAACGGGCTTTCTTT

j_call: TRBJ1-2
v_call: TRBV10-3
d_call: .
clone_size: .
cdr3_aa: CASTDDLSKGYTF
cdr3_nt: TGTGCCTCGACAGACGACCTTAGTAAAGGCTACACCTTC

j_call: TRBJ2-1
v_call: TRBV5-1
d_call: TRBD2
clone_size: .
cdr3_aa: CASSPWTSGRATGEQFF
cdr3_nt: TGCGCCAGCAGCCCCTGGACTAGCGGGAGGGCGACGGGTGAGCAGTTCTTC

j_call: TRBJ2-2
v_call: TRBV6-4
d_call: .
clone_size: few
cdr3_aa: CASSDRGTGELFF
cdr3_nt: TGTGCCAGCAGTGACAGGGGCACCGGGGAGCTGTTTTTT

j_call: TRBJ1-5
v_call: TRBV6-5
d_call: .
clone_size: .
cdr3_aa: CASSPGMDQPQHF
cdr3_nt: TGTGCCAGCAGTCCAGGTATGGATCAGCCCCAGCATTTT

j_call: TRBJ2-3
v_call: TRBV2
d_call: .
clone_size: .
cdr3_aa: CASRLGAWSGSDTQYF
cdr3_nt: TGTGCCAGCAGACTCGGGGCCTGGAGTGGCTCAGATACGCAGTATTTT

j_call: TRBJ1-5
v_call: TRBV7-8
d_call: TRBD1
clone_size: .
cdr3_aa: CASSIGTGGNQPQHF
cdr3_nt: TGTGCCAGCAGCATCGGGACAGGCGGCAATCAGCCCCAGCATTTT

j_call: TRBJ1-5
v_call: TRBV27
d_call: .
clone_size: .
cdr3_aa: CASSLSIQGGNQPQHF
cdr3_nt: TGTGCCAGCAGTTTATCGATTCAGGGAGGCAATCAGCCCCAGCATTTT

j_call: TRBJ1-1
v_call: TRBV6-2/TRBV6-3
d_call: .
clone_size: .
cdr3_aa: CASSYANRFTEAFF
cdr3_nt: TGTGCCAGCAGTTACGCCAACCGGTTCACTGAAGCTTTCTTT

j_call: TRBJ2-7
v_call: TRBV27
d_call: .
clone_size: few
cdr3_aa: CASSFRDGYF
cdr3_nt: TGTGCCAGCAGTTTCCGGGACGGGTACTTC

j_call: TRBJ1-3
v_call: TRBV5-1
d_call: TRBD1
clone_size: .
cdr3_aa: CANIGQAAGNTIYF
cdr3_nt: TGCGCCAACATCGGACAGGCAGCGGGAAACACCATATATTTT